Sequencing of this TCR beta chain was carried out in a study of T cells in Graves' hyperthyroidism and ophthalmopathy. This clonotype was recorded a few times. Amplified regions were TCR beta CDR3 sequences from RNA transcripts. HTBI primers were the set used in a first-round RT-PCR of the TCR CDR3. TCRdb analysed the multiplex PCR reads with MiXCR anew, one entry per CDR3 protein. The data hold about 290,000 distinct CDR3 sequences, with 13% to 15% observed a single time. The germline V gene has CDR1 MNHNS and CDR2 SASEGT. Trimming left V 1 base short and J 7 bases short, with 11 bases between. The CDR3 loop spans 14 amino acids.

The source of this sequence is a woman aged 50 to 65 with Graves' hyperthyroidism that later progressed to Graves' ophthalmopathy. The sample comprised blood. V is TRBV6-1 and J is TRBJ1-5; D may be TRBD1 (6 bases). CDR3 sequence reads: CASSEGTDLQPQHF. The CDR3 bases are TGTGCCAGCAGTGAAGGGACAGATCTACAGCCCCAGCATTTT.